Listed here are 9 T cell receptor beta chains from one sample, sequenced in a study of blood T cells in healthy people across ages. Alongside a J-beta primer mix, a sample-barcoded 5' primer served in a second PCR lasting about 7 to 11 cycles. TCRdb independently ran MiXCR on the 5' RACE reads; one entry per CDR3 protein. The sample carries approximately 800,000 distinct CDR3 sequences, around 25% recorded once. Another study also made use of these data, one on T cells of mothers and their children.

The sequenced sample consisted of blood. The receptors originated from a boy aged 5-17 years in good health.

This clonotype was counted only a few times. The V gene is TRBV5-1, the J gene TRBJ1-2; TRBD1 aligns across 9 bases. Unmatched junction bases numbered 6, after V lost 1 base and J lost 2 bases. The CDR3 consists of 16 residues. Germline V lookup: CDR1 SGHRS, CDR2 YFSETQ. The DNA for the CDR3 is TGCGCCAGCAGCTTGAAGGCCGGGACAGGGAACTATGGCTACACCTTC. It yields the protein CASSLKAGTGNYGYTF.

This chain joins TRBV10-3 and TRBJ2-5; maybe TRBD1 (6 bases). V lost 0 bases to trimming and J lost 1 base, with 6 bases between them. Germline values: CDR1 ENHRY, CDR2 SYGVKD. This CDR3 has 14 amino acids. The CDR3 nucleotides are TGTGCCATCAGTGAGTCACAGGGCCAAGAGACCCAGTACTTC. Translation gives CAISESQGQETQYF.

This clonotype turned up a few times. The chain recombines TRBV20-1 with TRBJ2-7; D gene ambiguous. Deletions cut 5 bases from V and 3 bases from J, with 11 bases between. CDR1 DFQATT and CDR2 SNEGSKA come from the germline V gene (reference sequence). This CDR3 region has 12 residues. The CDR3 nucleotides read TGCAGTGCTCGATATGGGAACTACGAGCAGTACTTC. Its protein product is CSARYGNYEQYF.

This clonotype was seen a handful of times. The chain's CDR3 is CASSGTGQGQRETQYF. CDR3 DNA sequence: TGCGCCAGCAGCGGGACGGGACAGGGGCAGCGGGAGACCCAGTACTTC. This chain joins TRBV5-1 and TRBJ2-5, with TRBD1 identical over 10 bases. With V trimmed by 4 bases and J by 5 bases, 11 bases remained unmatched. The CDR3 length is 16 residues. The germline V gene encodes CDR1 SGHRS and CDR2 YFSETQ.

The rearrangement joins TRBV3-1 to TRBJ2-7, with D unclear. The CDR3 is made up of 14 amino acids. The V gene's germline CDR1 is LGHDT and CDR2 YNNKEL (reference sequence). The ends were cut back, 0 bases at V and 1 base at J, with 7 bases in the middle. The CDR3 DNA follows: TGTGCCAGCAGCCAAGATCTTCAGTCCTACGAGCAGTACTTC. Translation gives CASSQDLQSYEQYF.

This clonotype was recorded once. This chain connects TRBV20-1 to TRBJ2-1; tentative D call: TRBD2 (7 bases). The J call may be in error: the DNA end matches TRBJ2-5 better. CDR1 and CDR2 from the germline V gene are DFQATT and SNEGSKA (reference sequence). The CDR3 runs 15 residues. The CDR3 DNA reads TGCAGTGCTTCCCGGGGGGCCGCCGACCAAGAGACCCAGTACTTC. It translates to CSASRGAADQETQYF.

The genes are TRBV29-1 and TRBJ2-1; either TRBD1 or TRBD2 may supply D (5 bases each). Trimming shortened V by 2 bases and J by 1 base, and 12 bases separated the two germline ends. The CDR3 is 15 residues long. Germline CDR1 reads SQVTM; CDR2 reads ANQGSEA. CDR3 DNA sequence: TGCAGCGTTGAAAAGGGGCTAGCTTCCTACAATGAGCAGTTCTTC. This encodes CSVEKGLASYNEQFF.

The V gene is TRBV27, the J gene TRBJ1-4; TRBD1 agrees at 8 bases. The V segment lost 6 bases and the J segment 5 bases; nucleotides outside the gene matches: 11. The germline gives CDR1 MNHEY, CDR2 SMNVEV (reference sequence). The CDR3 loop spans 16 amino acids. The CDR3 DNA sequence: TGTGCCAGCAGCCCTGCTCGGACAGGGAAGAATGAAAAACTGTTTTTT. This gives the protein CASSPARTGKNEKLFF.

This clonotype was seen a few times. This chain uses TRBV2 with TRBJ1-5; D not resolved. Germline CDR1 reads SNHLY; CDR2 reads FYNNEI. V was trimmed by 3 bases and J by 0 bases, leaving 3 bases between them. The CDR3 is 13 residues long. The CDR3 sequence is CASSDYSNQPQHF. In nucleotides, the CDR3 is TGTGCCAGCAGTGACTATAGCAATCAGCCCCAGCATTTT.